The 4 T cell receptor beta chains reported below all come from one sample, sequenced in a study of blood T cells in healthy people across ages. Together with a sample-barcoded 5' primer, a J-beta primer mix was included in a second PCR lasting about 7 to 11 cycles. TCRdb fed the 5' RACE reads into MiXCR, producing one record per CDR3 protein. The data contain approximately 800,000 distinct CDR3 sequences, roughly 35% of them seen just once; the ten biggest clones take up 10% to 15%. Sample: blood. Receptors were obtained from a man between 18 and 29 years old in good health.

This clonotype was seen a few times. The gene calls are TRBV4-1 and TRBJ1-5, with 11 bases lining up with TRBD1. V gave up 0 bases and J gave up 6 bases; unmatched junction bases: 7. This CDR3 comprises 17 residues. CDR1 and CDR2 from the germline V gene are MGHRA and YSYEKL. The CDR3 sequence: CASSQDGQGAGTQPQHF. CDR3 DNA sequence: TGCGCCAGCAGCCAAGATGGACAGGGGGCTGGTACTCAGCCCCAGCATTTT.

The chain carries TRBV28 and TRBJ2-1; D is uncertain. The V gene's germline CDR1 is MDHEN and CDR2 SYDVKM. The V and J ends lost 3 bases and 8 bases respectively, with 8 bases between them. The CDR3 contains 12 residues. The CDR3 region is CASSLTRDEQFF. The CDR3 DNA is TGTGCCAGCAGTTTGACAAGGGATGAGCAGTTCTTC. The entire variable domain, with the rest obtained from reference TRBV28 and TRBJ2-1, is as follows: DVKVTQSSRYLVKRTGEKVFLECVQDMDHENMFWYRQDPGLGLRLIYFSYDVKMKEKGDIPEGYSVSREKKERFSLILESASTNQTSMYLCASSLTRDEQFFGPGTRLTVL.

The rearrangement joins TRBV2 to TRBJ2-5; the match to TRBD2 covers 14 bases. Losses at the gene ends were 7 bases for V and 4 bases for J; bases not matched to a gene: 5. Germline V gene lookup returns CDR1 SNHLY and CDR2 FYNNEI. The CDR3 is 15 residues long. CDR3 coding DNA: TGTGCCAGCATTCGACTAGCGGGGGGGCCAGAGACCCAGTACTTC. Encoded protein: CASIRLAGGPETQYF.

J is TRBJ2-5 and V is TRBV9; TRBD2 might be the D (5 bases). Trimming cost V 0 bases and J 1 base, with 7 bases left between them. CDR3 length: 14 residues. Germline CDR1 is SGDLS and CDR2 is YYNGEE. The CDR3 sequence is CASSVGLSQETQYF. The CDR3 region has the DNA TGTGCCAGCAGCGTAGGACTATCCCAAGAGACCCAGTACTTC.